Shown below are 18 T cell receptor beta chains from a single sample sequenced in a study of technical replicates of blood from a few donors. Libraries were prepared by immunoSEQ multiplex PCR; TCRdb keeps only in-frame clonotypes and omits some of them. The sample shows about 81,000 clones, around four fifths of them seen only once. Sequencing was done on a sample of PBMCs. The receptors were gathered from a human donor in good health. Some clones in this sample may be carry-over from other donors' samples.

The CDR3 DNA is TGCGCCAGCAGCTTTACAGGGGGCGCGGGCGGGGAGCTGTTTTTT. This gives the protein CASSFTGGAGGELFF. The chain employs TRBV5-1 and TRBJ2-2; 9 nucleotides align to TRBD1. The CDR3 is 15 residues long. The germline V gene has CDR1 SGHRS and CDR2 YFSETQ. The V gene end was trimmed by 2 bases and the J gene end by 7 bases; junction bases not matched to a gene: 6.

The chain employs TRBV5-1 and TRBJ2-1; 10 bases are a match to TRBD2. Germline V gene lookup returns CDR1 SGHRS and CDR2 YFSETQ. This CDR3 region has 15 residues. V gave up 4 bases and J gave up 9 bases; unmatched junction bases: 10. CDR3 region: CASSPQGVAGGEQFF. The CDR3 region has the DNA TGCGCCAGCAGCCCCCAGGGAGTAGCGGGAGGTGAGCAGTTCTTC.

This rearrangement joins TRBV10-3 to TRBJ2-5, with unresolved D. V was shortened by 3 bases and J by 5 bases, with 7 bases between the two germline ends. Germline assignment: CDR1 ENHRY and CDR2 SYGVKD. This CDR3 has 12 amino acids. The CDR3 nucleotides are TGTGCCATCAGTGACTCCGGGGAGACCCAGTACTTC. It yields the protein CAISDSGETQYF.

This rearrangement joins TRBV28 to TRBJ2-5; 7 bases agree with TRBD2. The V gene's germline CDR1 is MDHEN and CDR2 SYDVKM. CDR3 size: 14 residues. The junction had 4 bases not matched to a gene; V was cut back by 1 base and J by 5 bases. The CDR3: CASSLSGRGETQYF. CDR3 sequence (DNA): TGTGCCAGCAGTTTATCCGGGCGGGGGGAGACCCAGTACTTC.

The chain employs TRBV15 and TRBJ1-4; D is unclear. The germline V gene has CDR1 LNHNV and CDR2 YYDKDF (reference sequence). Trimming pared 0 bases from V and 0 bases from J, leaving 11 bases between. This CDR3 contains 17 residues. The CDR3 DNA reads as TGTGCCACCAGCAGAGACCCAAAATTTCCAACTAATGAAAAACTGTTTTTT. Translated, it gives CATSRDPKFPTNEKLFF.

This clone showed up many times. The CDR3 loop reads CAWSVGGDGGQPQHF. CDR3 DNA: TGTGCCTGGAGTGTGGGGGGAGATGGAGGTCAGCCCCAGCATTTT. The chain is built from TRBV30 and TRBJ1-5, with D maybe TRBD1 (5 bases). The V end lost 0 bases, the J end lost 6 bases, and 15 bases lay between the germline ends. Germline assignment: CDR1 GTSNPN and CDR2 SVGIG (reference sequence). The CDR3 extends over 15 amino acids. The full variable domain, in which reference TRBV30 and TRBJ1-5 provide the parts outside the CDR3, is SQTIHQWPATLVQPVGSPLSLECTVEGTSNPNLYWYRQAAGRGLQLLFYSVGIGQISSEVPQNLSASRPQDRQFILSSKKLLLSDSGFYLCAWSVGGDGGQPQHFGDGTRLSIL.

The chain employs TRBV19 and TRBJ1-3, with D hard to call. Trimming removed 3 bases at V and 4 bases at J, with 13 bases between. This CDR3 contains 15 residues. Germline V gene sequence: CDR1 LNHDA, CDR2 SQIVND (reference sequence). DNA of the CDR3: TGTGCCAGTAGTATGGTCACTCCTTACGGAAACACCATATATTTT. This translates into CASSMVTPYGNTIYF.

The chain couples TRBV9 to TRBJ1-1; 7 bases map to TRBD1. This CDR3 has 15 residues. The J segment lost 2 bases and the V segment lost 4 bases, leaving 8 bases of the junction unmatched. CDR1 is SGDLS, CDR2 YYNGEE, per germline. The CDR3 DNA sequence: TGTGCCAGCAGCCCGAGGACAGGCACCAACACTGAAGCTTTCTTT. This encodes CASSPRTGTNTEAFF.

The chain joins TRBV7-9 to TRBJ1-4; TRBD1 matches 7 bases. Germline CDR1 is SEHNR and CDR2 is FQNEAQ (reference sequence). Losses at the gene ends were 6 bases for V and 3 bases for J; bases not matched to a gene: 13. This CDR3 is 17 amino acids long. The CDR3 loop is CASRPKGTARSNEKLFF. The DNA of the CDR3 is TGTGCCAGCAGACCGAAAGGGACAGCTCGCTCTAATGAAAAACTGTTTTTT.

The chain employs TRBV7-2 and TRBJ2-1, with 11 bases lining up with TRBD2. The V segment lost 5 bases and the J segment 15 bases; nucleotides outside the gene matches: 9. The CDR3 sequence is 13 residues long. Per the germline V gene, CDR1 is SGHTA and CDR2 is FQGNSA. The CDR3 nucleotides read TGTGCCAGCAGCCCTACTAGCGGGAGTTTTGGGTTCTTC. This gives the protein CASSPTSGSFGFF.

Only a few counts were recorded for this clone. The chain links TRBV5-6 to TRBJ1-6, with a weak D call TRBD1 (6 bases). V was shortened by 2 bases and J by 10 bases, with 10 bases between the two germline ends. Germline assignment: CDR1 SGHDT and CDR2 YYEEEE. This CDR3 is built from 13 residues. DNA for the CDR3: TGTGCCAGCAGCTTCTCAGGGGACTCACCCCTCCACTTT. Translated: CASSFSGDSPLHF.

This chain links TRBV2 with TRBJ1-6, with 7 bases identical to TRBD1. Germline CDR1 reads SNHLY; CDR2 reads FYNNEI. The CDR3 has 14 amino acids. V shed 6 bases and J 6 bases; nucleotides not matched to a gene: 5. CDR3 sequence (DNA): TGTGCCAGCAGCCCGGGACAGTTTAATTCACCCCTCCACTTT. This codes for CASSPGQFNSPLHF.

This clone occurred once. The chain uses TRBV12-2 and TRBJ2-5; the listed D gene, TRBD2, was not tested against the DNA. TRBV12-2 is assigned pseudogene status. The CDR3 is made up of 15 amino acids. The chain's CDR3 is CASRFRRGGKETQYF. CDR3 DNA: TGTGCAAGTCGCTTCAGAAGGGGAGGAAAAGAGACCCAGTACTTC.

This clone was detected only once. The chain is built from TRBV19 and TRBJ1-2; D not certain. The V and J ends lost 1 base and 4 bases respectively, with 13 bases between them. The CDR3 length is 15 residues. The V gene's germline CDR1 is LNHDA and CDR2 SQIVND (reference sequence). CDR3 nucleotide sequence: TGTGCCAGTAGTATAGGAAGAGAAAGAAGCTATGGCTACACCTTC. As protein: CASSIGRERSYGYTF.

This clone has just a few counts. This chain joins TRBV4-1 and TRBJ2-2; 8 bases fit TRBD2. The CDR3 covers 18 residues. The junction had 12 bases not matched to a gene; V was cut back by 0 bases and J by 6 bases. Germline V CDR1 and CDR2: MGHRA, YSYEKL. The CDR3 spells CASSQDPPGLVSSGELFF. CDR3 coding DNA: TGCGCCAGCAGCCAAGATCCCCCGGGACTAGTTTCGTCCGGGGAGCTGTTTTTT.

This clone is termed medium-sized. This chain links TRBV7-9 with TRBJ2-2, with TRBD2 as a possible D gene (5 bases). The CDR3 runs to 14 residues. CDR1 and CDR2 (germline): SEHNR, FQNEAQ (reference sequence). The V gene lost 3 bases and the J gene lost 5 bases, with 10 bases spanning the gap. This chain's CDR3 is CASSFSGFTGELFF. The CDR3, as DNA: TGTGCCAGCAGCTTTTCGGGGTTTACCGGGGAGCTGTTTTTT.

The gene calls are TRBV19 and TRBJ1-5; 10 bases map to TRBD1. The CDR3 is 16 amino acids. V was clipped by 4 bases and J by 7 bases; unmatched bases: 10. Germline CDR1 and CDR2: LNHDA and SQIVND (reference sequence). The CDR3 reads CASSTGRQGAWQPQHF. The CDR3 nucleotides read TGTGCCAGTAGTACAGGACGACAGGGGGCCTGGCAGCCCCAGCATTTT.

The rearrangement joins TRBV18 to TRBJ1-1; 10 bases agree with TRBD1. Germline values: CDR1 KGHSH, CDR2 LQKENI. The CDR3 is 13 amino acids. V trimming: 4 bases; J trimming: 5 bases; junction bases outside the gene matches: 1. The CDR3 loop is CASSQGQGTEAFF. The CDR3 nucleotides are TGTGCCAGCTCACAGGGACAGGGGACTGAAGCTTTCTTT.